Listed below are T cell receptor beta chains from one sample, sequenced in a study of radiotherapy plus CTLA-4 blockade in lung cancer. This table comes from immunoSEQ multiplex PCR, and its TCRdb copy is limited to in-frame clones, with some not included. Of 85,000 to 100,000 clones listed, 70% to 90% are singletons. Sequenced here: peripheral blood, sampled from a patient treated with radiotherapy plus ipilimumab. The receptors originated from a human donor with non-small cell lung cancer that progressed on radiotherapy plus ipilimumab. Each CDR3 is given with its conserved first and last residue. The order of the fields is J gene, V gene, D gene, clone size, CDR3 DNA, CDR3 protein. The D gene is left open where the match is weak. The size entry is marked missing in some rows and otherwise reads once, few, many or a size class.

TRBJ1-5	TRBV5-6	TRBD1	.	TGTGCCAGCAGCTTGGCTGGGACAGACAATCAGCCCCAGCATTTT	CASSLAGTDNQPQHF
TRBJ2-7	TRBV5-5	.	.	TGTGCCAGCAGCGCGGGACACCTACGCTACGAGCAGTACTTC	CASSAGHLRYEQYF
TRBJ2-3	TRBV6-1	TRBD1	.	TGTGCCAGCCTTGGGGTTGACAGGGTTACAGATACGCAGTATTTT	CASLGVDRVTDTQYF
TRBJ2-5	TRBV5-8	TRBD2	.	TGTGCCAGCAGCTTGGCGGGACTAGCGGAAGAGACCCAGTACTTC	CASSLAGLAEETQYF
TRBJ1-1	TRBV15	.	.	TGTGCCACCAGCAGAGACACCAGAATTGGAGCTTTCTTT	CATSRDTRIGAFF
TRBJ2-1	TRBV5-1	.	.	TGCGCCAGCAGCCCTACCCCGACAACCTACAATGAGCAGTTCTTC	CASSPTPTTYNEQFF
TRBJ1-2	TRBV9	.	once	TGTGCCAGCAGCCCAACATCGGGTACTAACTATGGCTACACCTTC	CASSPTSGTNYGYTF
TRBJ2-3	TRBV28	TRBD2	.	TGTGCCAGCAGTCCACAAGCGGTTGGTAGCGGGACCACAGATACGCAGTATTTT	CASSPQAVGSGTTDTQYF
TRBJ1-5	TRBV6-1	.	.	TGTGCCAGCAGTTTTCACAGGCCATACAATCAGCCCCAGCATTTT	CASSFHRPYNQPQHF
TRBJ2-3	TRBV7-9	.	.	TGTGCCAGCAGCCCCGGGACAACTAGCACAGATACGCAGTATTTT	CASSPGTTSTDTQYF
TRBJ2-1	TRBV29-1	TRBD2	.	TGCAGCGTTGACGAATGGGGACTACAGAACAATGAGCAGTTCTTC	CSVDEWGLQNNEQFF
TRBJ2-1	TRBV6-5	.	.	TGTGCCAGCAGGATAACTAGTTTGGGTGAGCAGTTCTTC	CASRITSLGEQFF
TRBJ1-2	TRBV7-2	.	once	TGTGCCAGCAGCTTACAAAACTATGGCTACACCTTC	CASSLQNYGYTF
TRBJ1-1	TRBV9	.	.	TGTGCCAGCAGCGGAGGACTCGGGATGAACACTGAAGCTTTCTTT	CASSGGLGMNTEAFF
TRBJ2-1	TRBV7-2	.	.	TGTGCCAGCAGCTTAGTTTCCACCTACAATGAGCAGTTCTTC	CASSLVSTYNEQFF
TRBJ2-2	TRBV5-4	TRBD2	.	TGTGCCAGCAGCCCCACTAGCGGGGGGGCCGGGGAGCTGTTTTTT	CASSPTSGGAGELFF
TRBJ2-7	TRBV19	.	.	TGTGCCAGTAGTATGGTCAGGGGTTCCTTCCACGAGCAGTACTTC	CASSMVRGSFHEQYF
TRBJ1-4	TRBV5-5	TRBD1	.	TGTGCCAGCAGCCTGACAGGGGTTGAGGTGTACGAAAAACTGTTTTTT	CASSLTGVEVYEKLFF
TRBJ2-7	TRBV28	TRBD2	.	TGTGCCAGCAGTCTAGCGGGGGGCGGCTACGAGCAGTACTTC	CASSLAGGGYEQYF
TRBJ2-1	TRBV5-1	.	.	TGCGCCAGCAGCTTGTCACAGATTTACAATGAGCAGTTCTTC	CASSLSQIYNEQFF
TRBJ1-1	TRBV2	.	.	TGTGCCAGCACTATTCAGGGTATGGTGAACACTGAAGCTTTCTTT	CASTIQGMVNTEAFF
TRBJ1-3	TRBV5-1	.	.	TGCGCCAGCAGCTTGGCCCCGCAAACTGGAAACACCATATATTTT	CASSLAPQTGNTIYF
TRBJ2-3	TRBV10-3	.	.	TGTGCCATCAGTACCACAGATACGCAGTATTTT	CAISTTDTQYF
TRBJ1-1	TRBV6-5	.	.	TGTGCCAGCAGCTTCAGGACATCCAAACACACTGAAGCTTTCTTT	CASSFRTSKHTEAFF
TRBJ1-6	TRBV4-3	.	once	TGCGCCAGCAGCCAAGGGGCCGGGGGAACCTCCTATAATTCACCCCTCCACTTT	CASSQGAGGTSYNSPLHF
TRBJ1-5	TRBV28	.	.	TGTGCCAGCAGTTTATTGACTCCAGATCAGCCCCAGCATTTT	CASSLLTPDQPQHF
TRBJ2-1	TRBV27	TRBD2	.	TGTGCCAGCAGTTTTCCAGGACTAGCGGAGTCCAATGAGCAGTTCTTC	CASSFPGLAESNEQFF
TRBJ2-7	TRBV10-2	TRBD2	.	TGCGCCACCGGGGGGGGGCGGAGCTCCTACGAGCAGTACTTC	CATGGGRSSYEQYF
TRBJ2-7	TRBV4-3	TRBD2	.	TGCGCCAGCAGCCGCCGATTCGGACTAGCGGGGGATGCCATCTACGAGCAGTACTTC	CASSRRFGLAGDAIYEQYF